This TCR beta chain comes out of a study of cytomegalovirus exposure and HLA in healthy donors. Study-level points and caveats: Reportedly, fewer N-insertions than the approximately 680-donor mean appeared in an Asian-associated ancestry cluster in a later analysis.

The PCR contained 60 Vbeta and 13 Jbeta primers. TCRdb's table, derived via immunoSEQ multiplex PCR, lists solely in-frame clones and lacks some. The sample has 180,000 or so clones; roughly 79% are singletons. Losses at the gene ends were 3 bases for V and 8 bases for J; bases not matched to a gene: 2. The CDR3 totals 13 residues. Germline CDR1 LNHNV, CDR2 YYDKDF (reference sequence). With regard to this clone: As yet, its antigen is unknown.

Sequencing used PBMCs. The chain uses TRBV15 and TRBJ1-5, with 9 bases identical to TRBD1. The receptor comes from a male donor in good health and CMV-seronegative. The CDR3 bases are TGTGCCACCAGCAGGACAGGGGGAGAGCCCCAGCATTTT. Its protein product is CATSRTGGEPQHF.